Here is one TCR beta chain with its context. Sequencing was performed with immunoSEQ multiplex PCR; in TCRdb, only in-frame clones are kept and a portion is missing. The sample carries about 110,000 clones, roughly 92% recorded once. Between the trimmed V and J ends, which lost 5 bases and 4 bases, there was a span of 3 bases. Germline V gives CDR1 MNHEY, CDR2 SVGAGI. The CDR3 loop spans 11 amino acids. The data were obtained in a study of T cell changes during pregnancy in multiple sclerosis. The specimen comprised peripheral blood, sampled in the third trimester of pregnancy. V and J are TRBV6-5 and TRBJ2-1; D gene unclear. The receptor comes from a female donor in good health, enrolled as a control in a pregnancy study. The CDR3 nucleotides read TGTGCCAGCAGTCTATACAATGAGCAGTTCTTC. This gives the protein CASSLYNEQFF.